The 4 T cell receptor beta chains reported below all come from one sample, sequenced in a study of T cell repertoires in cytomegalovirus infection. TCRdb recomputed calls from the reads with MiXCR, one row per CDR3 protein. The table lists 740,000 or so distinct CDR3 sequences, 35% of them singletons. The source material was PBMCs. Source of these receptors: a human donor in good health (CMV status not recorded). Some clones in this sample may be carry-over from other donors' samples.

This clonotype was observed a few times. The chain has TRBV24-1 and TRBJ1-1, with 8 bases lining up with TRBD1. This CDR3 contains 18 residues. J lost 0 bases, V lost 2 bases, and 10 bases had no gene match. Germline CDR1 and CDR2: KGHDR and SFDVKD. CDR3 loop: CATSDSRRPDRVNTEAFF. CDR3 in DNA: TGTGCCACCAGTGATTCGAGACGACCGGACAGGGTGAACACTGAAGCTTTCTTT.

The CDR3 region is CASSHLATGTSYEQYF. As DNA, the CDR3 is TGCGCCAGCAGCCATCTCGCGACAGGGACATCCTACGAGCAGTACTTC. The chain couples TRBV4-1 to TRBJ2-7; 7 bases align to TRBD1. CDR1 and CDR2 from the germline V gene are MGHRA and YSYEKL. Unmatched junction bases numbered 9, after V lost 3 bases and J lost 1 base. This CDR3 has 16 amino acids.

The table lists this clonotype with a few counts. The rearrangement links TRBV28 to TRBJ2-7, with D hard to call. The ends were cut back, 5 bases at V and 7 bases at J, with 18 bases in the middle. Germline V gene lookup returns CDR1 MDHEN and CDR2 SYDVKM. The CDR3 is made up of 14 amino acids. The CDR3 protein is CASSVGILGREQYF. The CDR3 bases are TGTGCCAGCAGTGTAGGTATTCTTGGACGGGAGCAGTACTTC.

The CDR3 sequence: CASSFPPQLVGSNQPQHF. As DNA, the CDR3 is TGTGCCAGCAGTTTCCCCCCCCAGTTGGTAGGAAGCAATCAGCCCCAGCATTTT. The rearrangement uses TRBV28 and TRBJ1-5, with D uncertain. The CDR3 length is 18 residues. In germline, CDR1 is MDHEN, CDR2 SYDVKM. V was trimmed by 3 bases and J by 1 base, leaving 19 bases between them.